This T cell receptor (beta chain) was identified in a study of robustness of blood B and T cell sequencing (dated by TCRdb to about 2018). About the full investigation: The study was designed to determine how much peripheral blood is required to reliably characterize an individual's TCRbeta and IgG repertoires. In each of the ten independently drawn blood samples, both the TCRbeta and the IgG repertoires were quantified. As technical replicates, two replicate TCRbeta cDNA libraries were prepared from one shared RNA pool derived from a single 10 ml draw.

TCRbeta repertoires were quantified from mRNA rather than genomic DNA, which captures expressed receptors. Without any cell sorting, leukocytes from the buffy coat were collected into Trizol, and RNA was extracted using the Direct-zol RNA MiniPrep Plus kit. To separate plasma, buffy coat and red blood cells, the EDTA blood tubes were centrifuged right away at 4 degrees C. Inclusive of the bounding cysteine and phenylalanine, the CDR3 is 15 residues long. Of all the DNA, just the CDR3 is kept, 45 bases in frame from base 1. V is trimmed back by 6 bases and J by 8 bases, and the junction contains 9 bases that no gene match accounts for. The germline V gene encodes CDR1 MNHNS and CDR2 SASEGT. Libraries were made using PCR. The sequencing machine was an Illumina MiSeq. cDNA was made using SMARTScribe reverse transcriptase and a 5' template-switch oligo that added a universal priming site. A 12-nucleotide random unique molecular identifier (UMI) was carried by the template-switch oligo, and each cDNA molecule was tagged with this UMI. During reverse transcription, TCRbeta transcripts were targeted by chain-specific reverse primers. Residual template-switch adapters were removed by uracil DNA glycosylase treatment, and cDNA was purified using a Qiagen MinElute kit. The first PCR ran for around 23 cycles with KAPA HiFi HotStart ReadyMix and step-out primers, divided among four 50 microliter reactions. Products of the first-round PCR were gel-purified before additional amplification. Illumina Nextera adapters were attached in a second PCR of roughly 8 cycles, and the libraries were then purified and pooled. The UMI barcode for each TCRbeta molecule was captured by a 50-nucleotide 5' read. As for how the authors treated the data: Using the MIGEC toolkit, reads were grouped by UMI into consensus reads. Forward and reverse consensus reads were merged with PEAR to produce final reads. A custom decontamination script removed identical UMI-sequence pairs shared across libraries, treating them as cross-sample contamination. MIGMAP, a wrapper around IgBLAST, was used for V(D)J assignment and CDR3 extraction. A TCR clonotype was defined as sharing the same V gene, J gene and CDR3 amino acid sequence, and CDR1 and CDR2 were not sequenced. The public sequencing data were trimmed at Q25 with fastp and processed into clonotypes with MiXCR by TCRdb, which kept only in-frame beta chains. Here each entry gathers all rows of one CDR3 protein and keeps the most common genes and DNA. The V and J calls were determined by TCRdb, not by the authors. For this sample there are around 3,200 distinct CDR3 sequences; about 61% appear just once. The ten largest make up about 29% of the sample.

This clonotype has just a few counts. Its target antigen remains unknown. No clone much larger than this one lies a single base away; base qualities are absent. Points the paper makes about the study in general: The TCRbeta rarefaction curves did not fully level off, which suggests under-sequencing or many low-abundance clonotypes. Pooling tubes did not make the overlap of rare TCRbeta clonotypes any better, which implies that much larger blood volumes would be needed to capture those rare clonotypes. When technical replicate libraries were compared, nearly 95% of the top 10,000 TCRbeta clonotypes in one library also turned up in the other. Coverage of the top 10,000 TCRbeta clonotypes approached saturation when 3 or 4 tubes (roughly 28-40 ml blood) were combined. Evidence of cross-contamination, likely from batch processing, showed up in one pair of TCRbeta libraries, so the UMI-sequence pairs shared by that pair of libraries were removed. Because EDTA tubes had to be fractionated immediately, the use of EDTA tubes in multi-site collections was limited. Every single 10 ml sample contained the 1,000 most abundant TCRbeta clonotypes from the pooled draws.

Sequencing used peripheral blood. The TCR originated in a human donor in good health. The rearrangement combines TRBV6-1 with TRBJ1-4, with TRBD1 matching 10 junction bases. CDR3 reads: CASSEGGTGVEKLFF. The DNA is TGTGCCAGCAGCGAGGGAGGGACAGGGGTGGAAAAACTGTTTTTT.